One sample yielded the 8 T cell receptor beta chains listed below, sequenced in a study of naive and memory T cell subsets. Regarding the study as a whole: A few larger clonotypes appeared in naive repertoires, especially CD8, possibly memory cells re-expressing CD45RA.

Antigen specificity for these receptors is unknown. Both TRBC1 and TRBC2 were covered by a beta constant-region primer of two equimolar oligonucleotides. The ligated cDNA underwent four PCR rounds using SP2 and nested alpha and beta constant-region primers. TCRdb reprocessed the UMI-ligation and nested PCR reads via MiXCR and lists one record per CDR3 protein. This table has around 83,000 distinct CDR3 sequences, 11% appearing once. Sequencing input: naive CD4+ T cells from blood. These receptors were obtained from a human donor in good health.

The V gene is TRBV28, the J gene TRBJ1-4, with 8 bases identical to TRBD1. The CDR3 is 15 residues long. V trimming: 5 bases; J trimming: 8 bases; junction bases outside the gene matches: 10. From germline, CDR1 is MDHEN and CDR2 SYDVKM. CDR3 DNA: TGTGCCAGCAGTAGCCCTGGGACAGGCGTCGAAAAACTGTTTTTT. Translated, it gives CASSSPGTGVEKLFF. Based on the CDR3 plus reference TRBV28 and TRBJ1-4, the full variable domain is DVKVTQSSRYLVKRTGEKVFLECVQDMDHENMFWYRQDPGLGLRLIYFSYDVKMKEKGDIPEGYSVSREKKERFSLILESASTNQTSMYLCASSSPGTGVEKLFFGSGTQLSVL.

The V and J genes are TRBV4-3 and TRBJ2-1; 8 nucleotides align to TRBD1. Germline assignment: CDR1 LGHNA and CDR2 YSLEER. This CDR3 has 20 amino acids. V gave up 4 bases and J gave up 6 bases; unmatched junction bases: 23. The chain's CDR3 is CASSPYGGQALSPQLNEQFF. The CDR3 region has the DNA TGCGCCAGCAGCCCTTATGGGGGACAGGCACTATCCCCCCAGCTCAATGAGCAGTTCTTC.

In its sample, this clonotype was seen a few times. The chain uses TRBV7-9 and TRBJ2-3; D is ambiguous. The V end was cut by 5 bases, the J end by 1 base, with 16 bases between. Per the germline V gene, CDR1 is SEHNR and CDR2 is FQNEAQ (reference sequence). CDR3 size: 16 residues. The CDR3: CASSTRARAGTDTQYF. In nucleotides, the CDR3 is TGTGCCAGCAGCACCCGGGCCCGAGCTGGCACAGATACGCAGTATTTT.

The gene calls are TRBV2 and TRBJ2-7, with TRBD1 as a possible D gene (6 bases). The V end was cut by 0 bases, the J end by 3 bases, with 12 bases between. The germline V gene encodes CDR1 SNHLY and CDR2 FYNNEI. This CDR3 is 15 amino acids long. The CDR3 loop reads CASSEARDTRYEQYF. The CDR3 region has the DNA TGTGCCAGCAGTGAAGCCCGGGACACCCGCTACGAGCAGTACTTC. Full variable domain (outside the CDR3, taken from reference TRBV2 and TRBJ2-7): EPEVTQTPSHQVTQMGQEVILRCVPISNHLYFYWYRQILGQKVEFLVSFYNNEISEKSEIFDDQFSVERPDGSNFTLKIRSTKLEDSAMYFCASSEARDTRYEQYFGPGTRLTVT.

The chain recombines TRBV20-1 with TRBJ2-3; TRBD1 agrees at 7 bases. The V and J ends lost 1 base and 1 base, in that order; junction bases with no gene match: 8. This CDR3 spans 16 amino acids. Germline CDR1 is DFQATT and CDR2 is SNEGSKA (reference sequence). CDR3 loop: CSARGTGGPGTDTQYF. Here the CDR3 DNA reads TGCAGTGCTAGAGGGACAGGTGGACCCGGCACAGATACGCAGTATTTT.

The sample holds many counts of this clonotype. CDR3 region: CASSQDSVGTQYF. The CDR3 nucleotides are TGCGCCAGCAGCCAAGATTCAGTTGGGACCCAGTACTTC. The chain links TRBV4-3 to TRBJ2-5; D is undetermined. The length of the CDR3 is 13 residues. Trimming left V 0 bases short and J 7 bases short, with 9 bases between. Germline V gene data show CDR1 as LGHNA and CDR2 as YSLEER.

This clonotype was counted between two and nine times. The chain links TRBV12-3 or TRBV12-4 to TRBJ1-1; D is uncertain. The length of the CDR3 is 12 residues. V dropped 5 bases and J dropped 2 bases, with 6 bases sitting between them. CDR3 amino acids: CASSHSNTEAFF. CDR3 DNA sequence: TGTGCCAGCAGTCATTCCAACACTGAAGCTTTCTTT.

The V and J genes are TRBV7-3 and TRBJ2-1; 11 nucleotides match TRBD2. The germline V gene has CDR1 SGHTA and CDR2 FQGTGA. This CDR3 is built from 15 residues. With V trimmed by 1 base and J by 6 bases, 2 bases remained unmatched. CDR3 region: CASSLIAGGPNEQFF. The DNA for the CDR3 is TGTGCCAGCAGCTTAATAGCGGGAGGGCCCAATGAGCAGTTCTTC.